Sequencing of this TCR beta chain was carried out in a study of T cells in Graves' hyperthyroidism and ophthalmopathy. Background on the study: Any treatment followed the collection of peripheral blood at initial diagnosis. Study results and limitations: Ophthalmopathy was separated from stable hyperthyroidism by a 13 V-J model. Most thyroid-expanded clonotypes above 0.001 were also found in blood.

Regions amplified from RNA transcripts were the TCR beta CDR3 regions. When the TCR CDR3 underwent first-round RT-PCR, the HTBI primer set was used. From the multiplex PCR reads, TCRdb called clonotypes with MiXCR, one entry per CDR3 protein. The sample lists under 600,000 distinct CDR3 sequences, approximately 15% occurring once. Lactation, pregnancy, other autoimmune disease or uncontrolled infection excluded patients. CDR3 length equals 13 residues. The V and J ends lost 4 bases and 5 bases respectively, with 11 bases between them. CDR1 SEHNR and CDR2 FQNEAQ come from the germline V gene (reference sequence). Comment on this clonotype: The antigen remains undetermined.

The chain recombines TRBV7-9 with TRBJ2-5, with D unresolved. The receptor was isolated from a woman aged 40 to 49 with Graves' ophthalmopathy. Sequenced sample: blood. This CDR3 is CASSSLVGETQYF. CDR3 nucleotide sequence: TGTGCCAGCAGCTCCCTTGTAGGCGAGACCCAGTACTTC.